Below, 7 T cell receptor beta chains from the same sample are listed, as sequenced in a study of cytomegalovirus exposure and HLA in healthy donors. The PCR used 60 Vbeta and 13 Jbeta primers. Generated by immunoSEQ multiplex PCR, the TCRdb table keeps only in-frame clones and is missing some. The sample has under 150,000 clones, about 70% seen once. Sequencing was carried out using PBMCs. These receptors all stem from a woman aged 60 to 75 in good health and CMV-seropositive.

This clone was detected only a few times. The genes are TRBV6-7 and TRBJ2-2; perhaps TRBD1 as D (5 bases). TRBV6-7 is treated as an ORF (open reading frame) with a function not yet certain. Trimming pared 4 bases from V and 3 bases from J, leaving 12 bases between. The CDR3 loop spans 15 amino acids. Written as DNA, the CDR3 is TGTGCCAGCAGTTCTTCAGGGTGGCACACCGGGGAGCTGTTTTTT. Its protein is CASSSSGWHTGELFF.

The chain has TRBV19 and TRBJ1-1; 12 bases map to TRBD1. Germline V gene data show CDR1 as LNHDA and CDR2 as SQIVND (reference sequence). This CDR3 region has 16 residues. The J segment lost 3 bases and the V segment lost 4 bases, leaving 6 bases of the junction unmatched. CDR3 sequence (DNA): TGTGCCAGTAGTAAGGCGGGACAGGGGGCTGACACTGAAGCTTTCTTT. Its translation: CASSKAGQGADTEAFF.

This rearrangement joins TRBV7-8 to TRBJ1-2; D gene unclear. Per the germline V gene, CDR1 is SGHVS and CDR2 is FQNEAQ. Trimming cost V 6 bases and J 2 bases, with 13 bases left between them. The CDR3 spans 14 residues. CDR3 loop: CASSWGGSNYGYTF. The CDR3 DNA reads TGTGCCAGCAGTTGGGGAGGGTCCAACTATGGCTACACCTTC.

The chain carries TRBV29-1 and TRBJ1-1; possible D gene TRBD1, 5 bases. The V end lost 4 bases, the J end lost 4 bases, and 10 bases lay between the germline ends. The CDR3 runs to 12 residues. Germline CDR1 SQVTM, CDR2 ANQGSEA. As DNA, the CDR3 is TGCAGCGTTGGATATAGGGGCACTGAAGCTTTCTTT. Protein: CSVGYRGTEAFF.

This clone was found once. The rearrangement joins TRBV11-1 to TRBJ1-1; 7 positions match TRBD1. The germline V gene encodes CDR1 SGHAT and CDR2 FQDESV (reference sequence). The length of the CDR3 is 16 residues. V shed 5 bases and J 0 bases; nucleotides not matched to a gene: 9. The CDR3 is CASSKGQGGVNTEAFF. The CDR3, as DNA: TGTGCCAGCAGCAAGGGGCAGGGGGGCGTGAACACTGAAGCTTTCTTT.

This clone was found a few times. The J gene is TRBJ1-6, the V gene TRBV5-1; D call uncertain. Trimming shortened V by 0 bases and J by 9 bases, and 16 bases separated the two germline ends. Looked up from germline, CDR1 is SGHRS and CDR2 is YFSETQ. This CDR3 has 16 amino acids. In nucleotides, the CDR3 is TGCGCCAGCAGCTTGGATGTCCCCGGGAGTGGTTCACCCCTCCACTTT. As protein: CASSLDVPGSGSPLHF.

The rearrangement links TRBV12-5 to TRBJ2-3; D call uncertain. The germline CDR1 and CDR2 sequences are LGHNT and FRNRAP. Trimming took 1 base from V and 2 from J, leaving 10 bases between them. The CDR3 runs to 15 residues. The CDR3: CASGLGILSTDTQYF. The CDR3 bases are TGTGCTAGTGGTTTGGGAATACTCTCCACAGATACGCAGTATTTT.